This is a list of T cell receptor beta chains from one sample in a study of cytomegalovirus exposure and HLA in healthy donors. Sequenced by immunoSEQ multiplex PCR; TCRdb stores in-frame clones only, minus some. The repertoire holds under 150,000 clones, with about 70% as singletons. Input material: PBMCs. The receptor source for this set is a woman in her thirties or forties in good health and CMV-seronegative. Each CDR3 is given with its conserved first and last residue. Fields, in order: J gene, V gene, CDR3 length, CDR3 protein.

TRBJ2-1,TRBV7-9,15,CASSLVGLASNEQFF
TRBJ2-1,TRBV7-9,16,CASSLWAGGPYNEQFF
TRBJ1-1,TRBV4-2,14,CASSPRTVNTEAFF
TRBJ1-6,TRBV30,13,CAWSGQANSPLHF
TRBJ1-1,TRBV19,14,CASSIGQGATKAFF
TRBJ2-5,TRBV9,14,CASSLGGAGETQYF
TRBJ2-4,TRBV27,17,CASSPNSLGTGKNIQYF
TRBJ1-1,TRBV14,18,CASSQADEGVPRGTEAFF
TRBJ1-1,TRBV4-3,15,CASSLKSAGSTEAFF
TRBJ2-5,TRBV5-1,11,CASSLQETQYF
TRBJ1-2,TRBV21-1,17,CASSPRTGKSPNYGYTF
TRBJ2-2,TRBV7-9,17,CASSTRQGAGIAGELFF
TRBJ1-5,TRBV6-4,13,CASGEGFNQPQHF
TRBJ1-4,TRBV19,13,CASSWGGTEKLFF
TRBJ1-2,TRBV28,14,CASSTTRSSYGYTF
TRBJ2-3,TRBV5-1,14,CASSLEPGTDTQYF
TRBJ1-4,TRBV27,14,CASSLRDSNEKLFF
TRBJ2-3,TRBV1,13,CSQGGNVTDTQYF
TRBJ1-2,TRBV2,15,CASTKGGGQGHGYTF
TRBJ2-7,TRBV19,15,CASSIAGGNTYEQYF
TRBJ1-1,TRBV10-3,13,CAISGQGRTEAFF
TRBJ1-5,TRBV28,16,CASRSPGTGDNQPQHF
TRBJ1-5,TRBV4-1,14,CASSQDAGVTPQHF
TRBJ1-3,TRBV7-2,17,CASSLRHRDPSGNTIYF
TRBJ2-7,TRBV4-3,14,CASSQDASSYEQYF
TRBJ1-2,TRBV19,13,CASSIGGRNGYTF
TRBJ2-7,TRBV10-3,14,CAISTGTGIYEQYF
TRBJ1-2,TRBV11-2,16,CASSAGQGASNYGYTF
TRBJ1-6,TRBV18,15,CASSLTGLGNSPLRF
TRBJ2-7,TRBV27,17,CASSLGAGDVSSYEQYF
TRBJ2-7,TRBV2,14,CASSGTFDTQGQYF
TRBJ2-7,TRBV7-9,13,CASSLEWPYEQYF
TRBJ1-5,TRBV28,11,CASSSDQPQHF
TRBJ2-5,TRBV6-6,15,CASSDRDKYQETQYF
TRBJ2-5,TRBV2,14,CASHPPGVQETQYF
TRBJ1-1,TRBV5-8,17,CASSPTPYRVRNTEAFF
TRBJ2-7,TRBV2,15,CASRPDKGDGYEQYF
TRBJ1-1,TRBV11-2,14,CASSLGRGGTEAFF
TRBJ1-2,TRBV5-1,15,CASSLAGTGANGYTF
TRBJ2-1,TRBV7-9,19,CASSLGASGGPSSYNEQFF
TRBJ2-2,TRBV10-3,17,CAISESSLLANTGELFF
TRBJ2-5,TRBV5-4,14,CASSPTGSLETQYF
TRBJ1-6,TRBV7-9,15,CASSLAGAIGSPLHF